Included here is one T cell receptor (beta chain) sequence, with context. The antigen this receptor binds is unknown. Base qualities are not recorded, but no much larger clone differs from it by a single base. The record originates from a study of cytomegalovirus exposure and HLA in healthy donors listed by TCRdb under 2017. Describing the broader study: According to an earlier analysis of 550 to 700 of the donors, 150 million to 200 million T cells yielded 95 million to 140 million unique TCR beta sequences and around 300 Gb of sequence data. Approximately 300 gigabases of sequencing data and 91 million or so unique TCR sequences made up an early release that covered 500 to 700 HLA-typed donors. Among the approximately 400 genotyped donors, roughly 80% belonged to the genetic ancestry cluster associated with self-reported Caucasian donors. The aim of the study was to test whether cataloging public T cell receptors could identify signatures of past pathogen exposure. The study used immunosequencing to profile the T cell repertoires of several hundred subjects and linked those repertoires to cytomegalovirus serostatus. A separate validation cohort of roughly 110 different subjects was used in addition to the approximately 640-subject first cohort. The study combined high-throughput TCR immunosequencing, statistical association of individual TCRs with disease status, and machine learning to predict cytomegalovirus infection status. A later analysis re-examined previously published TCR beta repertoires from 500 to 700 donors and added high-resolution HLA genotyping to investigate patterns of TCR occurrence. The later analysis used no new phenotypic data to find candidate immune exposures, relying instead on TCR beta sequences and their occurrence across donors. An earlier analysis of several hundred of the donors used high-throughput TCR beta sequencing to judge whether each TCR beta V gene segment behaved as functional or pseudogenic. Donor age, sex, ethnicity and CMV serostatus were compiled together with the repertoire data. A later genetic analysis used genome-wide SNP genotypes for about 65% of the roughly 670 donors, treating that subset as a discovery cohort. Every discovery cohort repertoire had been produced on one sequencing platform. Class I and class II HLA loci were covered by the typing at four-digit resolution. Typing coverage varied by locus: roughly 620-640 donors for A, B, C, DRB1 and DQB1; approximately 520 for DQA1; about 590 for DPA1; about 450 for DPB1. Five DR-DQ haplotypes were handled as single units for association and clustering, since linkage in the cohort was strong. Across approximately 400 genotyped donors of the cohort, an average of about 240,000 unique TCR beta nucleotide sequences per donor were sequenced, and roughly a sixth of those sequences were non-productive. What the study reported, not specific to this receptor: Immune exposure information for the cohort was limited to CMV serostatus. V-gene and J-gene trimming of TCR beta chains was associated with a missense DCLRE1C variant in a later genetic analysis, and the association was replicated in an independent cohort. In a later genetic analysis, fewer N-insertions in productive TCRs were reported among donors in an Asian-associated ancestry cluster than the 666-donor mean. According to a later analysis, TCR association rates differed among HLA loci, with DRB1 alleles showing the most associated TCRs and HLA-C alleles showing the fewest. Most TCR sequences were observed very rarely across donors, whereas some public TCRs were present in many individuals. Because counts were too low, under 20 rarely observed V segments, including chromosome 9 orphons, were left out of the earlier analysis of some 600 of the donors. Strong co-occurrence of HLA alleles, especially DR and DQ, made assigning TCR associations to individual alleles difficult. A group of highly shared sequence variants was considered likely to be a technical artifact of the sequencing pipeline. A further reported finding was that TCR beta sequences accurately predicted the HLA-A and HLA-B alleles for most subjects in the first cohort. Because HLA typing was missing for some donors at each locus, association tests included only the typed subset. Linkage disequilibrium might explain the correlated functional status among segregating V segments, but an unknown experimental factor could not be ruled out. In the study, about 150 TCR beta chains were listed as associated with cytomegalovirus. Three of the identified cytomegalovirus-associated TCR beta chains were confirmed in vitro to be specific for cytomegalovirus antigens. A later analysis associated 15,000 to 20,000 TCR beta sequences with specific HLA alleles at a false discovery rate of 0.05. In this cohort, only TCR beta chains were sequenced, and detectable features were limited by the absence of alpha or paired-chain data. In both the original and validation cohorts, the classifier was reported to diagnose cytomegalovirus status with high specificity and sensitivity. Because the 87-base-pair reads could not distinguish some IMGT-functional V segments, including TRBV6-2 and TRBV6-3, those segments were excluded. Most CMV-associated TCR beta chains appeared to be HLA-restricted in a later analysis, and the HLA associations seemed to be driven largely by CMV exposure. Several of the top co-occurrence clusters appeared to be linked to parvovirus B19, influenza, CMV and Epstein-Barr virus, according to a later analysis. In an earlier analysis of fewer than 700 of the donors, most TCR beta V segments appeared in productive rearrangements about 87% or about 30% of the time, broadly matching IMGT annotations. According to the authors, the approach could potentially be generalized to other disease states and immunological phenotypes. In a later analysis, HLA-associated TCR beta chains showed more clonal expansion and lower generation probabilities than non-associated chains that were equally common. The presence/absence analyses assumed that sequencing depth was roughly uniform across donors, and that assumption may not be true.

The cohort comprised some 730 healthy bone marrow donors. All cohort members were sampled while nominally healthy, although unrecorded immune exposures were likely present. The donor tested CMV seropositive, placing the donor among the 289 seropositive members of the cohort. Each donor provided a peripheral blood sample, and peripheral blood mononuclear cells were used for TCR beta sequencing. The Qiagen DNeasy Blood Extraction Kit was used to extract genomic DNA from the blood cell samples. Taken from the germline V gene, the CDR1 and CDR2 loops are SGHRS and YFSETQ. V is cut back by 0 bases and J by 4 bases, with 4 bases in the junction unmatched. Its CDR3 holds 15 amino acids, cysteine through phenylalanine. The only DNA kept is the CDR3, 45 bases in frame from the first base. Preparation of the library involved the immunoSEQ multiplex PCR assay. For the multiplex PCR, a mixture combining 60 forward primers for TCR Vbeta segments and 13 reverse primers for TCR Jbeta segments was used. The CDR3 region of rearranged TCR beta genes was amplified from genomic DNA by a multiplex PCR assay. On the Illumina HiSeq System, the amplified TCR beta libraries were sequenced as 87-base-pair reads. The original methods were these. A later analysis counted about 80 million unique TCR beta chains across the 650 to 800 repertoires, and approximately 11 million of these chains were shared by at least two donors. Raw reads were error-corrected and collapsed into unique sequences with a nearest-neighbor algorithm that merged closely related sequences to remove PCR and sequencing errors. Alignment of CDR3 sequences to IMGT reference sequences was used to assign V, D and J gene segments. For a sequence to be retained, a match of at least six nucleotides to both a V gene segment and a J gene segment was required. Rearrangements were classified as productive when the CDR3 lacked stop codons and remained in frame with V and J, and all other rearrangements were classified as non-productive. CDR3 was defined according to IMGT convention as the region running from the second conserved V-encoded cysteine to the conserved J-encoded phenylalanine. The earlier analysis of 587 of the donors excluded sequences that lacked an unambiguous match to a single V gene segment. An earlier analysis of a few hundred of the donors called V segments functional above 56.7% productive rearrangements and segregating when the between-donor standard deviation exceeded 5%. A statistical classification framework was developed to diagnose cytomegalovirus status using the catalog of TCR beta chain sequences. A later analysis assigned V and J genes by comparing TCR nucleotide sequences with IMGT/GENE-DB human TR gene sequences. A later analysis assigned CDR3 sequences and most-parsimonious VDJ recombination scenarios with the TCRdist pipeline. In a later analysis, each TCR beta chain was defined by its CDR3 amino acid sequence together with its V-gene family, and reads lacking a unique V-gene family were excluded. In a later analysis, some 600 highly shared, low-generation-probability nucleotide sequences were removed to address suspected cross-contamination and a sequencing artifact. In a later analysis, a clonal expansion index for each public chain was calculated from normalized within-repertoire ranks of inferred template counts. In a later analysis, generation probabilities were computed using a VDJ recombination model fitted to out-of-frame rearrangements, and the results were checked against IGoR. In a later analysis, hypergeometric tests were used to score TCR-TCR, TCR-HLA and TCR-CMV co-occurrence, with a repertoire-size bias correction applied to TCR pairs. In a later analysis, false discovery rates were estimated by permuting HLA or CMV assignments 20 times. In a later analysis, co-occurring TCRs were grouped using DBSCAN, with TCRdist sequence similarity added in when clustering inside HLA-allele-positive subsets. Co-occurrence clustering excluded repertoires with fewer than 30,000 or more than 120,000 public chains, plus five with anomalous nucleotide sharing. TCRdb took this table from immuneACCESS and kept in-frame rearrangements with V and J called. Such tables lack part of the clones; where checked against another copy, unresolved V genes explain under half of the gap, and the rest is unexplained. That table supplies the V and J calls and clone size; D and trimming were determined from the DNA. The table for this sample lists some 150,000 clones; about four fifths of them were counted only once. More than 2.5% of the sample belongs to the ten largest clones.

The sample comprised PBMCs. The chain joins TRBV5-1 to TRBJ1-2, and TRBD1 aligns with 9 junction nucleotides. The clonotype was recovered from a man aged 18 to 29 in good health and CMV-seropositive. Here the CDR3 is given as CASSLEGQGPYGYTF. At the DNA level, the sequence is TGCGCCAGCAGCTTGGAGGGACAGGGCCCCTATGGCTACACCTTC.